This T cell receptor beta chain came from a study of cytomegalovirus exposure and HLA in healthy donors. The CDR3 covers 16 residues. Germline assignment: CDR1 SGHNT and CDR2 YYREEE (reference sequence). PCR primers comprised 60 Vbeta and 13 Jbeta primers. The data were produced by immunoSEQ multiplex PCR, yet TCRdb's version contains in-frame clones alone and is incomplete. The table includes about 41,000 clones, roughly 80% detected once. In the case of this clone: The junction departs from the called germline gene at one end, perhaps through a read error.

Sequenced material: PBMCs. The chain recombines TRBV5-4 with TRBJ2-3; no clear D gene. The TCR sequence derives from a man aged 45-65 years in good health and CMV-seronegative. CDR3 amino acids: CASRLDLASSYDTQYF. The CDR3 DNA sequence: TGTGCCAGCAGATTGGACCTCGCGTCATCGTATGATACGCAGTATTTT.